The sequence of this TCR beta chain was determined in a study of regulatory T cells in long-lasting Graves disease. Study-wide results and limits: Persistent cases of Graves' showed reduced TCR diversity relative to newly diagnosed patients.

To make TCR beta libraries, researchers used iRepertoire HTBI primers and Arm-PCR of CDR3 regions. TCRdb called the multiplex PCR reads again in MiXCR, with one record for every CDR3 protein. The sample comprises about 620,000 distinct CDR3 sequences, approximately 15% of which are singletons, and more than 15% rests with the top ten. This clonotype was recorded at least ten times. As yet, its antigen is unknown. V lost 1 base and J lost 7; bases outside the gene matches: 6. Germline lookup yields CDR1 SEHNR and CDR2 FQNEAQ (reference sequence). The length of the CDR3 is 14 residues. Time point here: newly diagnosed GD, antithyroid drugs for less than 3 months. Construction of the TCR library relied on RNA isolated from PBMCs. The same data also contributed to another study, on T cells in Graves' hyperthyroidism and ophthalmopathy. From that paper: Stable Graves' hyperthyroidism denoted no ophthalmopathy progression over 18 months. Diagnostic assessment was based on clinical symptoms, serum thyroxine and TRAb, thyroid ultrasound and orbital computed tomography. With the HTBI primer set, the TCR CDR3 went through a first round of RT-PCR.

The input for sequencing was peripheral blood mononuclear cells (PBMCs), taken at new diagnosis, from a patient treated with antithyroid drugs. The J gene is TRBJ2-7, the V gene TRBV7-9; 8 bases line up with TRBD1. This clonotype was sampled from a woman aged 25 to 39 with Graves disease. The CDR3, as DNA: TGTGCCAGCAGCTTAGGGACAGGGAGGTCAGAGCAGTACTTC. It codes for CASSLGTGRSEQYF.